This T cell receptor beta chain was documented in a study of STAT3 mutations in large granular lymphocyte leukemia. Study results and caveats: In about 30% of the 18 patients, new TCR clonotypes emerged after therapy. Every T-LGLL patient had at least one immunodominant TCRbeta clonotype. Clonal expansion was inferred from other time points because no sample existed at each clone's first appearance. In several patients, dominant TCR clone burden exceeded STAT3 mutant burden. Variable sampling intervals and differing treatment regimens complicated linking therapy response to TCR clonal burden changes.

Concerning this clone itself: What it binds is not known.

Germline V gene data show CDR1 as MDHEN and CDR2 as SYDVKM. V was pared by 8 bases and J by 10 bases, with 9 bases of the junction left unmatched. The CDR3 runs to 13 residues. Repertoires were generated with immunoSEQ multiplex PCR, while TCRdb's copy carries only in-frame clones and drops some. The repertoire holds about 42,000 clones, roughly 81% seen once, with less than 0.55% in the top ten. Sequencing used PBMCs. V gene TRBV28 combines with J gene TRBJ2-1, with 9 bases aligning to TRBD2. This sequence originates from a human donor with T large granular lymphocyte leukemia. Some clones in this sample may be carry-over from other donors' samples. The CDR3 region has the DNA TGTGCCAGCGCTGGCGGGGGGGCCTGGGAGCAGTTCTTC. Its protein product is CASAGGGAWEQFF.